This entry lists 11 T cell receptor beta chains sequenced from one sample in a study of T and B cells in COVID-19 patients. Each TRB amplification used about 220-500 ng of genomic DNA from blood. Multiplex PCR with BIOMED2 TRB-A/B primer pools amplified TRB rearrangements. MiXCR was run by TCRdb on the multiplex PCR reads, yielding one entry per CDR3 protein. Seen here are 17,000 or so distinct CDR3 sequences, 36% observed once, and the top ten hold more than 15%. The sequenced sample consisted of blood. Receptors were obtained from a human donor with active COVID-19.

The V call is TRBV7-9, the J call TRBJ2-3; 9 bases match TRBD2. Looked up from germline, CDR1 is SEHNR and CDR2 is FQNEAQ (reference sequence). V was pared by 2 bases and J by 3 bases, with 3 bases of the junction left unmatched. The CDR3 loop spans 15 amino acids. For the CDR3, the DNA is TGTGCCAGCAGCTTATCTAGCGGGGTTACAGATACGCAGTATTTT. This translates into CASSLSSGVTDTQYF.

The rearrangement joins TRBV18 to TRBJ2-5; D tentatively fits TRBD1 or TRBD2 (5 bases each). Germline V gives CDR1 KGHSH, CDR2 LQKENI. V was cut by 2 bases and J by 4 bases, with 11 bases left in between. This CDR3 contains 14 residues. This CDR3 reads CASSPGGDRETQYF. CDR3 nucleotides: TGTGCCAGCTCACCAGGGGGAGATAGAGAGACCCAGTACTTC. The entire variable domain, with the rest obtained from reference TRBV18 and TRBJ2-5, is as follows: NAGVMQNPRHLVRRRGQEARLRCSPMKGHSHVYWYRQLPEEGLKFMVYLQKENIIDESGMPKERFSAEFPKEGPSILRIQQVVRGDSAAYFCASSPGGDRETQYFGPGTRLLVL.

The CDR3 sequence is CASSIFTGAANEKLFF. Here the CDR3 DNA reads TGTGCCAGCAGCATATTCACAGGGGCGGCTAATGAAAAACTGTTTTTT. The J gene is TRBJ1-4, the V gene TRBV5-6; 7 positions match TRBD1. Germline V gene lookup returns CDR1 SGHDT and CDR2 YYEEEE. The CDR3 spans 16 residues. J gave up 3 bases and V 4 bases, and 9 bases lay outside the gene matches.

Within the sample, this clonotype is medium-sized (0.01 to 0.1%). This chain links TRBV29-1 with TRBJ2-1; unclear D gene. The CDR3 totals 13 residues. CDR1 SQVTM and CDR2 ANQGSEA come from the germline V gene. V lost 4 bases to trimming and J lost 2 bases, with 9 bases between them. In DNA form, the CDR3 reads TGCAGCGTTGTATATAGCACCTACAATGAGCAGTTCTTC. It translates to CSVVYSTYNEQFF.

This clonotype was seen only a few times. This chain joins TRBV18 and TRBJ2-1; 9 positions agree with TRBD2. Germline V gives CDR1 KGHSH, CDR2 LQKENI. V trimming: 5 bases; J trimming: 5 bases; junction bases outside the gene matches: 7. The CDR3 extends over 15 amino acids. The CDR3 sequence: CASSSSGGWDNEQFF. The CDR3 coding sequence is TGTGCCAGCTCAAGTAGCGGGGGATGGGACAATGAGCAGTTCTTC.

Relative to its sample, this clonotype is medium-sized. The chain uses TRBV29-1 and TRBJ2-3, with D unclear. This CDR3 has 15 residues. Trimming removed 6 bases from V and 0 bases from J, with 16 bases in between. CDR1 SQVTM and CDR2 ANQGSEA come from the germline V gene. The CDR3 is CSVPRATVSTDTQYF. The CDR3 region has the DNA TGCAGCGTCCCAAGGGCCACTGTAAGCACAGATACGCAGTATTTT.

This clonotype has only a few counts. This chain links TRBV15 with TRBJ2-5; D possibly corresponds to TRBD1 (6 bases). Between the trimmed V and J ends, which lost 0 bases and 5 bases, there was a span of 13 bases. Germline V gene sequence: CDR1 LNHNV, CDR2 YYDKDF (reference sequence). CDR3 length: 15 amino acids. The CDR3 loop is CATSREGASAETQYF. CDR3 in DNA: TGTGCCACCAGCAGAGAGGGGGCTTCTGCCGAGACCCAGTACTTC.

This clonotype has only a few counts. The chain couples TRBV6-5 to TRBJ2-7; D assignment may be TRBD1 or TRBD2 (6 bases each). Germline V gene data show CDR1 as MNHEY and CDR2 as SVGAGI. This CDR3 region has 15 residues. V lost 3 bases and J lost 0, with 12 bases in between. Written as DNA, the CDR3 is TGTGCCAGCAGTTATACGGGGGCAGGCTCCTACGAGCAGTACGTC. It translates to CASSYTGAGSYEQYV.

This clonotype was picked up a small number of times. The chain has TRBV18 and TRBJ2-7; D is perhaps TRBD1 (5 bases). Deletions cut 1 base from V and 4 bases from J, with 11 bases between. Per the germline V gene, CDR1 is KGHSH and CDR2 is LQKENI. The CDR3 totals 14 residues. The CDR3 nucleotides are TGTGCCAGCTCACCACGTCCAGGGCAGTACGAGCAGTACTTC. Translated: CASSPRPGQYEQYF.

The chain recombines TRBV7-6 with TRBJ2-3; 8 positions agree with TRBD1. The V gene end was trimmed by 3 bases and the J gene end by 6 bases; junction bases not matched to a gene: 11. Germline CDR1 is SGHVS and CDR2 is FNYEAQ. CDR3 length equals 16 residues. The CDR3 DNA is TGTGCCAGCAGCTTCACCCCGGGACAGGTGTCGGATACGCAGTATTTT. It yields the protein CASSFTPGQVSDTQYF.

The chain is built from TRBV11-1 and TRBJ1-4; D perhaps matches TRBD1 (6 bases). The CDR3 consists of 16 residues. The V and J ends lost 5 bases and 5 bases respectively, with 18 bases between them. Germline loops: CDR1 SGHAT, CDR2 FQDESV (reference sequence). The CDR3 here is CASSLRRGGENEKLFF. In DNA, the CDR3 is TGTGCCAGCAGCCTAAGGAGGGGGGGAGAGAATGAAAAACTGTTTTTT. Combining the CDR3 with reference TRBV11-1 and TRBJ1-4 gives the whole variable domain EAEVAQSPRYKITEKSQAVAFWCDPISGHATLYWYRQILGQGPELLVQFQDESVVDDSQLPKDRFSAERLKGVDSTLKIQPAELGDSAMYLCASSLRRGGENEKLFFGSGTQLSVL.